This T cell receptor beta chain was retrieved from a study of cytomegalovirus exposure and HLA in healthy donors (dated by TCRdb to about 2017). At the level of the whole study: According to an earlier analysis of several hundred of the donors, about 190 million T cells yielded 117 million unique TCR beta sequences and around 300 Gb of sequence data. The number of typed donors differed by locus: about 629-630 for A, B, C, DRB1 and DQB1; roughly 510 for DQA1; 606 for DPA1; and approximately 450 for DPB1. Donor age, sex, ethnicity and CMV serostatus were collected together with the repertoire data. The study aimed to test whether signatures of past pathogen exposure could be identified by cataloging public T cell receptors. About 300 gigabases of sequencing data and approximately 85 million unique TCR sequences were included in an early release covering under 650 HLA-typed donors. In a later analysis, previously published TCR beta repertoires from 666 donors were re-analyzed and high-resolution HLA genotyping was added so that TCR occurrence patterns could be studied. On average, roughly 250,000 unique TCR beta nucleotide sequences were sequenced per donor among roughly 430 genotyped donors of the cohort, with 15% to 20% of those sequences being non-productive. The study profiled the T cell repertoires of 500 to 800 subjects by immunosequencing and related them to cytomegalovirus serostatus. Rather than drawing on any new phenotypic data, the later analysis identified candidate immune exposures from TCR beta sequences and the way those sequences occurred across donors. In an earlier analysis of more than 550 of the donors, high-throughput TCR beta sequencing was used to judge whether each TCR beta V gene segment behaved as functional or pseudogenic. HLA typing covered class I and class II loci at four-digit resolution. In a later genetic analysis, genome-wide SNP genotypes for about 65% of the 666 donors were used, and that subset was treated as a discovery cohort. Several DR-DQ haplotypes were handled as single units for association and clustering because linkage in the cohort was strong. Besides the first cohort of roughly 700 subjects, a separate validation cohort made up of about 120 different subjects was used. All discovery cohort repertoires had been generated using a single sequencing platform. Of the 350 to 450 genotyped donors, 75% to 85% were placed in the genetic ancestry cluster associated with self-reported Caucasian donors. To predict cytomegalovirus infection status, the study brought together high-throughput TCR immunosequencing, statistical association of individual TCRs with disease status, and machine learning. What the authors observed across the whole study: A further reported finding was that TCR beta sequences accurately predicted the HLA-A and HLA-B alleles for most subjects in the first cohort. Sequencing depth was assumed to be roughly uniform across donors in the presence/absence analyses, though that assumption may not hold. Linkage disequilibrium might explain the correlated functional status among segregating V segments, but an unknown experimental factor could not be ruled out. According to the authors, the approach could potentially be generalized to other disease states and immunological phenotypes. Because counts were too low, seventeen rarely observed V segments, including chromosome 9 orphons, were left out of the earlier analysis of roughly 600 of the donors. Specific HLA alleles were associated with 16,951 TCR beta sequences at a false discovery rate of 0.05 in a later analysis. The only immune exposure information available for the cohort was CMV serostatus. The sequencing pipeline was judged likely to have produced a cluster of highly shared sequence variants as a technical artifact. A later genetic analysis reported fewer N-insertions in productive TCRs among donors in an Asian-associated ancestry cluster than the roughly 700-donor mean. Because the 87-base-pair reads could not distinguish some IMGT-functional V segments, including TRBV6-2 and TRBV6-3, those segments were excluded. According to a later analysis, parvovirus B19, influenza, CMV and Epstein-Barr virus appeared linked to several top co-occurrence clusters. In a later analysis, the rate of TCR association differed among HLA loci, with DRB1 alleles having the most associated TCRs and HLA-C alleles having the fewest. In the study, 164 TCR beta chains were listed as associated with cytomegalovirus. A later analysis found that HLA-associated TCR beta chains were more clonally expanded and had lower generation probabilities than equally common non-associated chains. According to a later analysis, most CMV-associated TCR beta chains appeared to be HLA-restricted, and the HLA associations seemed to be driven largely by CMV exposure. A few of the identified cytomegalovirus-associated TCR beta chains were confirmed in vitro to be specific for cytomegalovirus antigens. In both the original and validation cohorts, the classifier was reported to diagnose cytomegalovirus status with high specificity and sensitivity. While some public TCRs were present in many individuals, most TCR sequences turned up only very rarely across donors. In this cohort, only TCR beta chains were sequenced, and detectable features were limited by the absence of alpha or paired-chain data. HLA typing was unavailable for some donors at each locus, so association tests used only the typed subset. An earlier analysis of approximately 500 of the donors showed that most TCR beta V segments appeared in productive rearrangements either about 90% or about 30% of the time, which broadly matched IMGT annotations. When HLA alleles, especially DR and DQ, strongly co-occurred, TCR associations were difficult to assign to individual alleles. An association between a missense DCLRE1C variant and V-gene and J-gene trimming of TCR beta chains was found in a later genetic analysis and replicated in an independent cohort.

In total, fewer than 750 healthy bone marrow donors made up the cohort. All cohort members were sampled while nominally healthy, although unrecorded immune exposures were likely present. The donor tested CMV seronegative, placing the donor among the roughly 400 seronegative members of the cohort. A peripheral blood sample was collected from each donor, and TCR beta sequencing was performed on peripheral blood mononuclear cells. The Qiagen DNeasy Blood Extraction Kit was used to extract genomic DNA from the blood cell samples. Trimming removed 5 bases from V and 6 bases from J, leaving 20 bases between the germline ends. CDR1 and CDR2, per the germline V gene, are SGHTA and FQGTGA. The CDR3 numbers 16 residues from cysteine through phenylalanine. Only the CDR3 part of the read is kept: 48 bases, read in frame from the first base. Library creation used the immunoSEQ multiplex PCR assay. For the multiplex PCR, a mixture combining 60 forward primers for TCR Vbeta segments and 13 reverse primers for TCR Jbeta segments was used. A multiplex PCR assay on genomic DNA amplified the CDR3 region of rearranged TCR beta genes. The Illumina HiSeq System was used to sequence the amplified TCR beta libraries as 87-base-pair reads. The original methods were these. Across the roughly 670 repertoires, a later analysis counted some 80 million unique TCR beta chains, approximately 12 million of which were shared by at least two donors. Raw reads were error-corrected and collapsed into unique sequences by a nearest-neighbor algorithm in which closely related sequences were merged to remove PCR and sequencing errors. V, D and J gene segments were assigned by aligning CDR3 sequences to IMGT reference sequences. For a sequence to be retained, a match of at least six nucleotides was required to both a V gene segment and a J gene segment. A rearrangement was called productive if the CDR3 had no stop codons and remained in frame with V and J, and every other rearrangement was called non-productive. Following IMGT convention, CDR3 was defined as the stretch from the second conserved V-encoded cysteine to the conserved J-encoded phenylalanine. In an earlier analysis of around 640 of the donors, sequences lacking an unambiguous match to a single V gene segment were excluded. In an earlier analysis of a few hundred of the donors, V segments were called functional above 56.7% productive rearrangements and were called segregating when the between-donor standard deviation exceeded 5%. A statistical classification framework was built for diagnosing cytomegalovirus status from the catalog of TCR beta chain sequences. In a later analysis, TCR nucleotide sequences were compared against IMGT/GENE-DB human TR gene sequences so that V and J genes could be assigned. Using the TCRdist pipeline, a later analysis assigned CDR3 sequences along with most-parsimonious VDJ recombination scenarios. In a later analysis, each TCR beta chain was defined by its CDR3 amino acid sequence together with its V-gene family, and reads lacking a unique V-gene family were excluded. A later analysis removed 592 highly shared, low-generation-probability nucleotide sequences to deal with suspected cross-contamination and a sequencing artifact. A later analysis calculated a clonal expansion index for each public chain from normalized within-repertoire ranks of inferred template counts. A later analysis computed generation probabilities with a VDJ recombination model fitted to out-of-frame rearrangements, and checked the results against IGoR. Hypergeometric tests were used in a later analysis to score TCR-TCR, TCR-HLA and TCR-CMV co-occurrence, with a repertoire-size bias correction applied to the TCR pairs. False discovery rates were estimated in a later analysis by permuting HLA or CMV assignments 20 times. In a later analysis, co-occurring TCRs were grouped using DBSCAN, and TCRdist sequence similarity was added for clustering within HLA-allele-positive subsets. For co-occurrence clustering, repertoires with fewer than 30,000 or more than 120,000 public chains were excluded, along with a handful of repertoires with anomalous nucleotide sharing. Entries here come from immuneACCESS through TCRdb and include only in-frame sequences with V and J called. Some clones fail to appear in such tables; in the studies checked, an unresolved V gene covers under half of the shortfall, and the cause of the remainder is unknown. The V and J calls and the clone size are those of that table, but D and trimming were determined from the DNA. The table for this sample lists about 83,000 clones; about four fifths of them were counted only once. The top ten hold around 3.9% of the sample.

This clone was seen more than once but under ten times. Its specific antigen is unknown. Base quality data are lacking; no much larger clone is found one base away. The clonotype was recovered from a man aged 60 to 69 in good health and CMV-seronegative. The sequence links TRBV7-3 to TRBJ2-4; the D gene is perhaps TRBD2, from 7 matching bases. What was sequenced was PBMCs. The CDR3 sequence is CASSTGMGGAGNIQYF. DNA sequence: TGTGCCAGCAGCACGGGAATGGGGGGGGCAGGAAACATTCAGTACTTC.